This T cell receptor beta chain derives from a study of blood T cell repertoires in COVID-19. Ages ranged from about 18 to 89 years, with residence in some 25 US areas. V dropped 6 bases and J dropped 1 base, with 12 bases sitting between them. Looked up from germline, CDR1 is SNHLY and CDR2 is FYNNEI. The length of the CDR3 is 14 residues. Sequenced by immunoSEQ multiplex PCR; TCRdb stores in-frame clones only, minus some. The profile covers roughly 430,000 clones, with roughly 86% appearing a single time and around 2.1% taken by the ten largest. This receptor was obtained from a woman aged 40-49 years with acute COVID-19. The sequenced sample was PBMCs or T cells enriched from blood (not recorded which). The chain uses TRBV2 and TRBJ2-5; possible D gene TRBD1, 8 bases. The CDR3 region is CASRSGTGQETQYF. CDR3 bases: TGTGCCAGCAGGAGCGGGACAGGCCAAGAGACCCAGTACTTC. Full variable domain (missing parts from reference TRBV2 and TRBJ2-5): EPEVTQTPSHQVTQMGQEVILRCVPISNHLYFYWYRQILGQKVEFLVSFYNNEISEKSEIFDDQFSVERPDGSNFTLKIRSTKLEDSAMYFCASRSGTGQETQYFGPGTRLLVL.